This entry lists 6 T cell receptor beta chains sequenced from one sample in a study of shared clonotypes between healthy human individuals. Repertoires were generated with immunoSEQ multiplex PCR, while TCRdb's copy carries only in-frame clones and drops some. Found here are more than 1,200,000 clones, 98% to 99% of them singletons; the top ten hold around 0.33%. The specimen was naive CD4+ T cells sorted from blood. Regarding subset: CD45RA+ positively selected. The receptors here all came from a man between 25 and 39 years old in good health.

The V call is TRBV10-1, the J call TRBJ2-7, with D tentatively TRBD1 or TRBD2 (6 bases each). The length of the CDR3 is 17 residues. The V end was cut by 8 bases, the J end by 3 bases, with 26 bases between. Germline loops: CDR1 WNHNN, CDR2 SYGVQD (reference sequence). This CDR3 is CASPDPEGGLRCYEQYF. DNA of the CDR3: TGCGCCAGCCCCGACCCCGAGGGGGGCCTTCGATGCTACGAGCAGTACTTC.

The chain uses TRBV7-8 and TRBJ2-3; 9 nucleotides match TRBD2. V lost 3 bases to trimming and J lost 9 bases; unmatched junction nucleotides: 4. Germline V CDR1 and CDR2: SGHVS, FQNEAQ. The length of the CDR3 is 13 residues. The CDR3 reads CASSFRTSETQYF. In DNA form, the CDR3 reads TGTGCCAGCAGCTTTAGGACTAGCGAGACGCAGTATTTT.

The chain links TRBV9 to TRBJ1-1; possible D gene TRBD1, 6 bases. This CDR3 spans 15 amino acids. V lost 0 bases to trimming and J lost 1 base, with 10 bases between them. CDR1 is SGDLS, CDR2 YYNGEE, per germline. The CDR3 is CASSVEGGPNTEAFF. For the CDR3, the DNA is TGTGCCAGCAGCGTAGAAGGGGGACCGAACACTGAAGCTTTCTTT. The variable domain in full, with the rest retrieved from reference TRBV9 and TRBJ1-1, is DSGVTQTPKHLITATGQRVTLRCSPRSGDLSVYWYQQSLDQGLQFLIQYYNGEERAKGNILERFSAQQFPDLHSELNLSSLELGDSALYFCASSVEGGPNTEAFFGQGTRLTVV.

Regarding this clone: The same CDR3 can be traced to other DNA sequences in this sample. The gene calls are TRBV5-4 and TRBJ2-7; 12 nucleotides line up with TRBD1. Per the germline V gene, CDR1 is SGHNT and CDR2 is YYREEE (reference sequence). J was trimmed by 7 bases and V by 4 bases; bases with no gene match: 6. The CDR3 length is 14 residues. The CDR3 loop reads CASSPGQGAGEQYF. As DNA, the CDR3 is TGTGCCAGCAGCCCGGGACAGGGGGCCGGTGAGCAGTACTTC. The whole variable domain, filled in from reference TRBV5-4 and TRBJ2-7, reads ETGVTQSPTHLIKTRGQQVTLRCSSQSGHNTVSWYQQALGQGPQFIFQYYREEENGRGNFPPRFSGLQFPNYSSELNVNALELDDSALYLCASSPGQGAGEQYFGPGTRLTVT.

The rearrangement links TRBV19 to TRBJ2-1; 8 bases match TRBD1. Trimming took 5 bases from V and 0 from J; bases not matched to a gene: 12. The CDR3 length is 18 residues. The V gene's germline CDR1 is LNHDA and CDR2 SQIVND (reference sequence). The chain's CDR3 is CASSPQALGQGSYNEQFF. The CDR3, as DNA: TGTGCCAGTAGTCCCCAGGCCCTTGGACAGGGCTCCTACAATGAGCAGTTCTTC.

This clone occurred once. The junction differs from germline at one of its ends, possibly a read error. This chain connects TRBV7-7 to TRBJ2-1; 7 bases agree with TRBD2. Germline-derived CDR1 and CDR2 are SSHAT and FNYEAQ (reference sequence). This CDR3 has 16 residues. DNA for the CDR3: TGTGCTAGCAGCGTTGCGGGGCGGGAGTCTAGTAGTGAGCAGTTCTTC. Residues: CASSVAGRESSSEQFF.